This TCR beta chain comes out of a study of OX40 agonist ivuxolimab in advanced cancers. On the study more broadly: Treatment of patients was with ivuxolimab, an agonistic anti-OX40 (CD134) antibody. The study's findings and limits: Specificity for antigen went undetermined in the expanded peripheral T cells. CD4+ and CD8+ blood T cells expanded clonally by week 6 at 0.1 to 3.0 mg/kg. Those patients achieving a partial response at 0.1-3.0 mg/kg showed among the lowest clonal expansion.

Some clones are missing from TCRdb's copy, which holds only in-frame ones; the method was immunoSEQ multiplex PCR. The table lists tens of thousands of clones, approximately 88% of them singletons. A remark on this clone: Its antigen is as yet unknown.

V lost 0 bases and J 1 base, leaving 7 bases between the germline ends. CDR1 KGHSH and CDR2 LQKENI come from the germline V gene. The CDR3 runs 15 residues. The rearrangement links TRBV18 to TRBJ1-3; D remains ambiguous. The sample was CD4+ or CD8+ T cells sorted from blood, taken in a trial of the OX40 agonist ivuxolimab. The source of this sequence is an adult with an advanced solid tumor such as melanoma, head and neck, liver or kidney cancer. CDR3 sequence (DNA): TGTGCCAGCTCACCACCGGCGGCGTCTGGAAACACCATATATTTT. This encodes CASSPPAASGNTIYF. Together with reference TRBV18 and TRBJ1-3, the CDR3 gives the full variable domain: NAGVMQNPRHLVRRRGQEARLRCSPMKGHSHVYWYRQLPEEGLKFMVYLQKENIIDESGMPKERFSAEFPKEGPSILRIQQVVRGDSAAYFCASSPPAASGNTIYFGEGSWLTVV.